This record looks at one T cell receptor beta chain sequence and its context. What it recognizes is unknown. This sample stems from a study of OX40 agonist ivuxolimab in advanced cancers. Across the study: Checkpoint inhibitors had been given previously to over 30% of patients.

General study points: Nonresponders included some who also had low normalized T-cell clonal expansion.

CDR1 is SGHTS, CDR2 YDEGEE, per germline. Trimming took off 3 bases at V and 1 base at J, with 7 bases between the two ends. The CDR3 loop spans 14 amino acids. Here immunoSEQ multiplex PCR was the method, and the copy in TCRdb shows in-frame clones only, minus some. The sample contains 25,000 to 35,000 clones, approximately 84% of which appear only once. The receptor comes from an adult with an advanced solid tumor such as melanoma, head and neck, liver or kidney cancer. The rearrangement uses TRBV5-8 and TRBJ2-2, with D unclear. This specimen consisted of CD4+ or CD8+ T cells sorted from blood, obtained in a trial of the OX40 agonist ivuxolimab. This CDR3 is CASSYWGNTGELFF. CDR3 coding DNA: TGTGCCAGCAGCTACTGGGGGAACACCGGGGAGCTGTTTTTT.